The 17 T cell receptor beta chains listed next were all sequenced from one sample in a study of T-cell reconstitution after alpha-beta-depleted transplantation in children. For TCRbeta, the library was prepared with unique molecular identifiers. TCRdb fed the PCR reads into MiXCR, producing one record per CDR3 protein. Counted here are some 550,000 distinct CDR3 sequences, around 19% occurring once; the ten biggest clones make up about 3.1%. The source was PBMCs from the stem cell graft donor, collected from the stem cell graft. The source is a human donor who donated a stem cell graft to a child with acute lymphoblastic leukemia.

This clonotype was observed a few times. The rearrangement links TRBV5-1 to TRBJ1-3, with D maybe TRBD1 (5 bases). This CDR3 spans 14 amino acids. Germline V gives CDR1 SGHRS, CDR2 YFSETQ. V was trimmed by 1 base and J by 8 bases, leaving 13 bases between them. CDR3 protein: CASSLLPGTHTIYF. In DNA form, the CDR3 reads TGCGCCAGCAGCTTGCTTCCGGGGACCCACACCATATATTTT.

This clonotype was observed a few times. The chain employs TRBV24-1 and TRBJ2-1, with D maybe TRBD2 (5 bases). This CDR3 is 15 amino acids long. V shed 5 bases and J shed 2 bases, with 12 bases lying between them. Germline CDR1 and CDR2: KGHDR and SFDVKD. In DNA form, the CDR3 reads TGTGCCACCAGTGGAGGGCCCCGTGCCTACAATGAGCAGTTCTTC. Protein sequence: CATSGGPRAYNEQFF.

The CDR3: CASRFGTEPNQPQHF. CDR3 bases: TGCGCCAGCAGATTTGGCACAGAGCCCAATCAGCCCCAGCATTTT. The V gene is TRBV5-1, the J gene TRBJ1-5; D unclear. CDR1 and CDR2 (germline): SGHRS, YFSETQ. V lost 5 bases and J 3 bases, leaving 15 bases between the germline ends. The CDR3 has 15 residues.

V and J are TRBV6-1 and TRBJ1-5, with 10 bases identical to TRBD1. This CDR3 has 15 amino acids. J gave up 2 bases and V 3 bases, and 1 base lay outside the gene matches. CDR1 is MNHNS and CDR2 is SASEGT in the germline V gene. DNA of the CDR3: TGTGCCAGCAGTGACGGACAGGGGGGCAATCAGCCCCAGCATTTT. It translates to CASSDGQGGNQPQHF.

This clonotype has just a few counts. The V and J genes are TRBV29-1 and TRBJ1-2, with 7 bases lining up with TRBD1. Losses at the gene ends were 3 bases for V and 4 bases for J; bases not matched to a gene: 2. This CDR3 comprises 12 residues. CDR1 and CDR2 from the germline V gene are SQVTM and ANQGSEA. CDR3 protein: CSVEGQSYGYTF. CDR3 DNA: TGCAGCGTTGAGGGACAGTCCTATGGCTACACCTTC. The variable domain in full, with the rest retrieved from reference TRBV29-1 and TRBJ1-2, is SAVISQKPSRDICQRGTSLTIQCQVDSQVTMMFWYRQQPGQSLTLIATANQGSEATYESGFVIDKFPISRPNLTFSTLTVSNMSPEDSSIYLCSVEGQSYGYTFGSGTRLTVV.

The chain links TRBV3-1 to TRBJ1-2; D might be TRBD1 (5 bases). Germline V lookup: CDR1 LGHDT, CDR2 YNNKEL (reference sequence). The CDR3 loop spans 15 amino acids. Trimming removed 3 bases at V and 7 bases at J, with 18 bases between. Written as DNA, the CDR3 is TGTGCCAGCAGCCACACAGGTACCTTAGTAAGTGGCTACACCTTC. Protein sequence: CASSHTGTLVSGYTF.

This clonotype has just a few counts. This rearrangement joins TRBV2 to TRBJ1-1, with D uncertain. Germline V gene data show CDR1 as SNHLY and CDR2 as FYNNEI. Trimming took off 6 bases at V and 3 bases at J, with 11 bases between the two ends. This CDR3 has 13 residues. CDR3 coding DNA: TGTGCCAGCAGAGGGTCGCTGGACACTGAAGCTTTCTTT. It yields the protein CASRGSLDTEAFF.

This clonotype showed up just a few times. V gene TRBV5-1 combines with J gene TRBJ2-3; no clear D gene. Looked up from germline, CDR1 is SGHRS and CDR2 is YFSETQ. The V gene lost 0 bases and the J gene lost 2 bases, with 7 bases spanning the gap. CDR3 size: 14 residues. The CDR3 is CASSLDRYTDTQYF. The CDR3 DNA is TGCGCCAGCAGCTTGGACCGGTACACAGATACGCAGTATTTT. Combining the CDR3 with reference TRBV5-1 and TRBJ2-3 gives the whole variable domain KAGVTQTPRYLIKTRGQQVTLSCSPISGHRSVSWYQQTPGQGLQFLFEYFSETQRNKGNFPGRFSGRQFSNSRSEMNVSTLELGDSALYLCASSLDRYTDTQYFGPGTRLTVL.

This clonotype has just one count. The CDR3 coding sequence is TGTGCCAGCAGCTTAGGCCTAGGTGAGGGATTCTACGAGCAGTACTTC. It translates to CASSLGLGEGFYEQYF. V gene TRBV7-9 combines with J gene TRBJ2-7; tentatively, D is TRBD2 (5 bases). This CDR3 has 16 amino acids. The V gene's germline CDR1 is SEHNR and CDR2 FQNEAQ (reference sequence). Trimming cost V 1 base and J 3 bases, with 16 bases left between them.

This chain connects TRBV10-3 to TRBJ1-4; 9 positions match TRBD1. Trimming cost V 4 bases and J 12 bases; bases outside gene matches: 9. CDR3 length equals 14 residues. Per the germline V gene, CDR1 is ENHRY and CDR2 is SYGVKD. The CDR3 here is CAISGTGAKTELFF. The CDR3 DNA is TGTGCCATCAGTGGGACAGGGGCCAAGACGGAACTGTTTTTT.

The J gene is TRBJ2-1, the V gene TRBV7-9, with D perhaps matching TRBD1 or TRBD2 (5 bases each). In germline, CDR1 is SEHNR, CDR2 FQNEAQ (reference sequence). Trimming took 3 bases from V and 2 from J, leaving 11 bases between them. This CDR3 has 15 amino acids. DNA of the CDR3: TGTGCCAGCAGCTTTCTGGGACCTGCCTACAATGAGCAGTTCTTC. This codes for CASSFLGPAYNEQFF.

This sequence joins TRBV5-1 and TRBJ2-1; 10 nucleotides agree with TRBD2. Losses at the gene ends were 7 bases for V and 4 bases for J; bases not matched to a gene: 5. Per the germline V gene, CDR1 is SGHRS and CDR2 is YFSETQ. The CDR3 loop spans 14 amino acids. CDR3 nucleotide sequence: TGCGCCAGCTGGCCAGCGGGAGGGTACAATGAGCAGTTCTTC. It translates to CASWPAGGYNEQFF.

Only a few counts were recorded for this clonotype. The chain couples TRBV12-3 or TRBV12-4 to TRBJ2-7; D is possibly TRBD2 (5 bases). The germline V and J ends were trimmed by 4 bases and 0 bases, with 7 bases remaining between them. The CDR3 is 13 amino acids. The CDR3 spells CASSSEGSYEQYF. The CDR3, as DNA: TGTGCCAGCAGTTCAGAGGGCTCCTACGAGCAGTACTTC.

This clonotype was counted a few times. The chain couples TRBV19 to TRBJ2-7; TRBD2 matches at 7 bases. Germline V gene lookup returns CDR1 LNHDA and CDR2 SQIVND (reference sequence). V lost 4 bases to trimming and J lost 5 bases; unmatched junction nucleotides: 5. There are 13 residues in the CDR3. CDR3 nucleotides: TGTGCCAGTAGTAGCGGGAGATGGAACGAGCAGTACTTC. Translated, it gives CASSSGRWNEQYF. The whole variable domain, remainder taken from reference TRBV19 and TRBJ2-7, is DGGITQSPKYLFRKEGQNVTLSCEQNLNHDAMYWYRQDPGQGLRLIYYSQIVNDFQKGDIAEGYSVSREKKESFPLTVTSAQKNPTAFYLCASSSGRWNEQYFGPGTRLTVT.

This clonotype was recorded a few times. The rearrangement uses TRBV7-3 and TRBJ1-1; 7 nucleotides agree with TRBD1. The germline V gene has CDR1 SGHTA and CDR2 FQGTGA. With 2 bases clipped from V and 6 bases from J, the junction kept 3 bases outside the gene matches. The CDR3 runs to 13 residues. The CDR3 reads CASSLDRVSEAFF. CDR3 bases: TGTGCCAGCAGCTTAGACAGGGTCTCTGAAGCTTTCTTT.

V is TRBV10-3 and J is TRBJ1-1, with D unresolved. Germline assignment: CDR1 ENHRY and CDR2 SYGVKD. The ends were cut back, 0 bases at V and 2 bases at J, with 10 bases in the middle. The CDR3 totals 15 residues. The CDR3 sequence: CAISESIIFNTEAFF. The CDR3 bases are TGTGCCATCAGTGAGTCGATCATATTCAACACTGAAGCTTTCTTT.

This sequence joins TRBV29-1 and TRBJ1-1; possibly TRBD1 for D (6 bases). Germline CDR1 SQVTM, CDR2 ANQGSEA. CDR3 length: 12 amino acids. Trimming removed 7 bases from V and 4 bases from J, with 13 bases in between. As DNA, the CDR3 is TGCAGCGCCACGGACAGTACCACTGAAGCTTTCTTT. Translating it yields CSATDSTTEAFF.